Described below is a single T cell receptor beta chain sequence and its context. The data stem from a study of blood T cell repertoires in COVID-19. Across the whole study: PBMCs, B-cell-depleted T cells, or T cells were the source of the cDNA or gDNA that made up the material.

Participant age was roughly 18 to 95 years, and participants resided in approximately 24 US areas. Cohorts were determined from participant-reported clinical history. The CDR3 loop spans 13 amino acids. Germline V gene sequence: CDR1 MNHNS, CDR2 SASEGT. Trimming stripped 0 bases from V and 5 bases from J, with 7 bases between. TCRdb's table, derived via immunoSEQ multiplex PCR, lists solely in-frame clones and lacks some. The sample includes 130,000 to 150,000 clones, around four fifths seen only once; the top ten take around 6.2%. The chain has TRBV6-1 and TRBJ1-1; D not certain. The sample was PBMCs or T cells enriched from blood (not recorded which). The receptor comes from a woman in her thirties or forties who had recovered from COVID-19. CDR3 bases: TGTGCCAGCAGTGAAGCACGGAGAACTGAAGCTTTCTTT. Protein: CASSEARRTEAFF.